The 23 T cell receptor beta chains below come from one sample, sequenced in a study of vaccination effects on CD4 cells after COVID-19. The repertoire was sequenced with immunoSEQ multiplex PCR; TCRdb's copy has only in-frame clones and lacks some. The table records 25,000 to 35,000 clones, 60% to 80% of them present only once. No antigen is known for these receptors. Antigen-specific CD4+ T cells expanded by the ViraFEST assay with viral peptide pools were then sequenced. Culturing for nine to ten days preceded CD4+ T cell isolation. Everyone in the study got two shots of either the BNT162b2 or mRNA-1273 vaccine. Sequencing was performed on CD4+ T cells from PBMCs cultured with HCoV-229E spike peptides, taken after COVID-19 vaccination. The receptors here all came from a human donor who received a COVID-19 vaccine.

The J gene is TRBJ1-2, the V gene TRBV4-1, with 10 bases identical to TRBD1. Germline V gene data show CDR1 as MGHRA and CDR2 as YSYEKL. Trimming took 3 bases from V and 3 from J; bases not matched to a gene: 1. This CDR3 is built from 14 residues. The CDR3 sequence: CASSQDRGDYGYTF. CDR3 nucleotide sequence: TGCGCCAGCAGCCAGGACAGGGGGGACTATGGCTACACCTTC.

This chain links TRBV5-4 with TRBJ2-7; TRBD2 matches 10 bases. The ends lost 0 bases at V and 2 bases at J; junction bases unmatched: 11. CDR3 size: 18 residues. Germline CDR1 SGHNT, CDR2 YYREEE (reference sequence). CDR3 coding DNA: TGTGCCAGCAGCTTGGGGGCTAGCGGGAGCCCGAATACCTACGAGCAGTACTTC. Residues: CASSLGASGSPNTYEQYF. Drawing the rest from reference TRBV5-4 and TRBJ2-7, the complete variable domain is ETGVTQSPTHLIKTRGQQVTLRCSSQSGHNTVSWYQQALGQGPQFIFQYYREEENGRGNFPPRFSGLQFPNYSSELNVNALELDDSALYLCASSLGASGSPNTYEQYFGPGTRLTVT.

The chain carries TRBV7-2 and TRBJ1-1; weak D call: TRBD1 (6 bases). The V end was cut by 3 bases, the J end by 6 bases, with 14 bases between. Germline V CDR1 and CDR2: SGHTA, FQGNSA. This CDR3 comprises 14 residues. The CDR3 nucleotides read TGTGCCAGCAGCTTGGTAGGGGGGAGGGCTGAAGCTTTCTTT. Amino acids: CASSLVGGRAEAFF. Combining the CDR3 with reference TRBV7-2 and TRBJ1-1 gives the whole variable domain GAGVSQSPSNKVTEKGKDVELRCDPISGHTALYWYRQSLGQGLEFLIYFQGNSAPDKSGLPSDRFSAERTGGSVSTLTIQRTQQEDSAVYLCASSLVGGRAEAFFGQGTRLTVV.

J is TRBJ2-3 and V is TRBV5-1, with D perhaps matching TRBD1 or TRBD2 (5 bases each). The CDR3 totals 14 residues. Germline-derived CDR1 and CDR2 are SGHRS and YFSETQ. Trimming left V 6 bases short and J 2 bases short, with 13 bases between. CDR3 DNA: TGCGCCAGCAATGGGGGTGATAACACAGATACGCAGTATTTT. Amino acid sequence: CASNGGDNTDTQYF.

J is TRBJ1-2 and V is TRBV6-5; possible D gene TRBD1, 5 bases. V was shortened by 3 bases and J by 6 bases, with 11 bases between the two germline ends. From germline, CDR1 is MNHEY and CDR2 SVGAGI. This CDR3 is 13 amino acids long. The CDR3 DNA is TGTGCCAGCAGTTATCTTAAGGACAATGGCTACACCTTC. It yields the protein CASSYLKDNGYTF.

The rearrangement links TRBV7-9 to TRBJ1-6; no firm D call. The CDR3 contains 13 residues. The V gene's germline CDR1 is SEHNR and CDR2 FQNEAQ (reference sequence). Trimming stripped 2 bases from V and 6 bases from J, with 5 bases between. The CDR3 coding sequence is TGTGCCAGCAGCTTAAACAGTAATTCACCCCTCCACTTT. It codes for CASSLNSNSPLHF. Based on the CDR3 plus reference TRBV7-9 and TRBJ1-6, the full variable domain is DTGVSQNPRHKITKRGQNVTFRCDPISEHNRLYWYRQTLGQGPEFLTYFQNEAQLEKSRLLSDRFSAERPKGSFSTLEIQRTEQGDSAMYLCASSLNSNSPLHFGNGTRLTVT.

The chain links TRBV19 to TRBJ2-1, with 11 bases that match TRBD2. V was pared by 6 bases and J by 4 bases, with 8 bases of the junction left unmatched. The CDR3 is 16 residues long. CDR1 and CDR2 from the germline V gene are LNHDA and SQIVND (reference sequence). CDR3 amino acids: CASSSTSGERYNEQFF. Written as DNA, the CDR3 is TGTGCCAGTAGCTCGACTAGCGGGGAGAGGTACAATGAGCAGTTCTTC.

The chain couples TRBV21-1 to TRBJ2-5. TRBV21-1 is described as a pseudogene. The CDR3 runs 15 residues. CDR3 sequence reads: CASSKDWTLQETQYF. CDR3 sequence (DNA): TGTGCCAGCAGCAAAGACTGGACCCTACAAGAGACCCAGTACTTC.

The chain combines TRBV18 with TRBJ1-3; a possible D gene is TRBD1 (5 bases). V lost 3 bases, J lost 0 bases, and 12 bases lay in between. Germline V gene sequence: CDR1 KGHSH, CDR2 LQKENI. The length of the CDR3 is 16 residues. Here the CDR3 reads CASSPQGRASGNTIYF. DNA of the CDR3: TGTGCCAGCTCACCTCAGGGCCGCGCCTCTGGAAACACCATATATTTT.

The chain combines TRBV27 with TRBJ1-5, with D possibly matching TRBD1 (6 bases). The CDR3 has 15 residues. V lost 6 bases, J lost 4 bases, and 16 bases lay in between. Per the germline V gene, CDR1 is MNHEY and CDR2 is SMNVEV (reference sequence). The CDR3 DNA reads TGTGCCAGCAGGCCTACAGGGATCCGGAATCAGCCCCAGCATTTT. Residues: CASRPTGIRNQPQHF.

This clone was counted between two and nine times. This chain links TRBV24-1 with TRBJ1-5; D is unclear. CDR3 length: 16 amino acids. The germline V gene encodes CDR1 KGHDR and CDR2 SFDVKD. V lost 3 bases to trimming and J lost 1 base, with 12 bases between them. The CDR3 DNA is TGTGCCACCAGTGATCCCTCTGGAGGGAGCAATCAGCCCCAGCATTTT. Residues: CATSDPSGGSNQPQHF.

The CDR3: CASKPPGGGYTF. The CDR3 DNA reads as TGTGCCAGCAAGCCCCCTGGCGGCGGCTACACCTTC. The V gene is TRBV6-5, the J gene TRBJ1-2; no reliable D call. The germline gives CDR1 MNHEY, CDR2 SVGAGI. There are 12 residues in the CDR3. V gave up 7 bases and J gave up 8 bases, with 14 bases separating them.

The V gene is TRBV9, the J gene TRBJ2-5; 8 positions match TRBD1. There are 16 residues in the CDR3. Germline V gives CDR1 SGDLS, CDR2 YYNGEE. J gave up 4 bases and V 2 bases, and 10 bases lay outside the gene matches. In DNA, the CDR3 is TGTGCCAGCAGCGTTCAGGGGGCTGAGTGGGGAGAGACCCAGTACTTC. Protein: CASSVQGAEWGETQYF.

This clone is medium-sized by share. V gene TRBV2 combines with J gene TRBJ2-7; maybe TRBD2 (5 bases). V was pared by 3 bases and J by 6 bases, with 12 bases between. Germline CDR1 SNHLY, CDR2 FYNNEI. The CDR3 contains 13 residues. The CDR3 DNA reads TGTGCCAGCAGTGACGTTGGGAGTCCCGAGCAGTACTTC. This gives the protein CASSDVGSPEQYF.

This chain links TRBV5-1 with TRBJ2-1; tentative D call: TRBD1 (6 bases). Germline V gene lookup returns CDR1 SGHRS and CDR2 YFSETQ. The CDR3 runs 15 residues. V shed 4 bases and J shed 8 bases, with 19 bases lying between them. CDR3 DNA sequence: TGCGCCAGCAGCCCGCGGGCAGGGGTTAAGGATGAGCAGTTCTTC. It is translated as CASSPRAGVKDEQFF. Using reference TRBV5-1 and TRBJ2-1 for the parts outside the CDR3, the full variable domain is KAGVTQTPRYLIKTRGQQVTLSCSPISGHRSVSWYQQTPGQGLQFLFEYFSETQRNKGNFPGRFSGRQFSNSRSEMNVSTLELGDSALYLCASSPRAGVKDEQFFGPGTRLTVL.

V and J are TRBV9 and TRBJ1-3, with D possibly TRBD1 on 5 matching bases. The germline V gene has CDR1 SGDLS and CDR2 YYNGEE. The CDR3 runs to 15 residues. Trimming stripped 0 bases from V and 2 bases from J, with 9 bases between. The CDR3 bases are TGTGCCAGCAGCGTAGCTGGGGCGGCTGGAAACACCATATATTTT. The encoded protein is CASSVAGAAGNTIYF.

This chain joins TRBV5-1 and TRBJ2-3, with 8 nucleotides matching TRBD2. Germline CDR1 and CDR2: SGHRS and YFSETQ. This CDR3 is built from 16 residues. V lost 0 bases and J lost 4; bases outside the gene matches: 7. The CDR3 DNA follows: TGCGCCAGCAGCTTGGCGGCGGGAGGCCGATCAGATACGCAGTATTTT. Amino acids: CASSLAAGGRSDTQYF.

The CDR3 loop is CASSVRGSRSINEQFF. The CDR3 DNA reads as TGTGCCAGCAGCGTCCGGGGCAGCCGCTCGATCAATGAGCAGTTCTTC. The rearrangement uses TRBV9 and TRBJ2-1; D may be TRBD1 or TRBD2 (5 bases each). V lost 2 bases to trimming and J lost 6 bases, with 18 bases between them. The CDR3 loop spans 16 amino acids. Germline CDR1 is SGDLS and CDR2 is YYNGEE.

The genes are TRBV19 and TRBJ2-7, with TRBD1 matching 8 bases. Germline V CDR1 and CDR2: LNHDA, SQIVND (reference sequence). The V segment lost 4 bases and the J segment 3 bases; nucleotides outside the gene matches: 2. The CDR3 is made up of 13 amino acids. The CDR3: CASSRDRFYEQYF. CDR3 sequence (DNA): TGTGCCAGTAGTAGGGACAGGTTCTACGAGCAGTACTTC.

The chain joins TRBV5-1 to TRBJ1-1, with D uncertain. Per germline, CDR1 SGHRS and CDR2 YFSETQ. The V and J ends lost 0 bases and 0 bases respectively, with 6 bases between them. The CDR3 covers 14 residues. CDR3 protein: CASSLVQMNTEAFF. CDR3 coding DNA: TGCGCCAGCAGCTTGGTGCAGATGAACACTGAAGCTTTCTTT.

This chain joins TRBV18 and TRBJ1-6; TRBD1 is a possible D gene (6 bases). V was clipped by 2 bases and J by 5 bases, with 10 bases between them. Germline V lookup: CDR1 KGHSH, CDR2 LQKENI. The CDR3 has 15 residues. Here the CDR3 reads CASSPNQGNNSPLHF. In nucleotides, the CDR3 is TGTGCCAGCTCACCAAACCAGGGGAATAATTCACCCCTCCACTTT.

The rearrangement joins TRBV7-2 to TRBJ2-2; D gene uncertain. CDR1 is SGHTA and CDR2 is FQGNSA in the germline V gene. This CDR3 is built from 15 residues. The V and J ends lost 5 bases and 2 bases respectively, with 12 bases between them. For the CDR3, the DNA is TGTGCCAGCAGCCCCTACCGGAGCAACACCGGGGAGCTGTTTTTT. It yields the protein CASSPYRSNTGELFF. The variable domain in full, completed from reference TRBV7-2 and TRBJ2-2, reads GAGVSQSPSNKVTEKGKDVELRCDPISGHTALYWYRQSLGQGLEFLIYFQGNSAPDKSGLPSDRFSAERTGGSVSTLTIQRTQQEDSAVYLCASSPYRSNTGELFFGEGSRLTVL.

This CDR3 reads CASSFTDNRLAKNIQYF. DNA of the CDR3: TGTGCCAGCAGCTTTACCGACAATAGACTAGCCAAAAACATTCAGTACTTC. The chain joins TRBV11-2 to TRBJ2-4; D remains ambiguous. The CDR3 covers 17 residues. Germline CDR1 SGHAT, CDR2 FQNNGV. V lost 3 bases, J lost 0 bases, and 15 bases lay in between.